This TCR beta chain was identified in a study of patients and donors after allogeneic stem cell transplantation. TCRdb reanalysed the RT-PCR reads using MiXCR and keeps one entry per CDR3 protein. This table holds about 57,000 distinct CDR3 sequences, 10% to 15% found once. CDR1 is SGDLS, CDR2 YYNGEE, per germline. There are 16 residues in the CDR3. V shed 0 bases and J 7 bases; nucleotides not matched to a gene: 5. This clonotype was counted between two and nine times. The genes are TRBV9 and TRBJ2-1; 12 bases line up with TRBD2. This receptor was identified in a human donor who was either an allogeneic HSCT recipient or a stem cell or donor lymphocyte infusion donor (not recorded which). It is not recorded whose cells these are; they may come from a transplant donor. Material for sequencing was blood, either unsorted or a sorted T cell fraction (not recorded which). The CDR3 region has the DNA TGTGCCAGCAGCGTAGCGTGGACTAGCGGGGCAAATGAGCAGTTCTTC. Translated: CASSVAWTSGANEQFF.